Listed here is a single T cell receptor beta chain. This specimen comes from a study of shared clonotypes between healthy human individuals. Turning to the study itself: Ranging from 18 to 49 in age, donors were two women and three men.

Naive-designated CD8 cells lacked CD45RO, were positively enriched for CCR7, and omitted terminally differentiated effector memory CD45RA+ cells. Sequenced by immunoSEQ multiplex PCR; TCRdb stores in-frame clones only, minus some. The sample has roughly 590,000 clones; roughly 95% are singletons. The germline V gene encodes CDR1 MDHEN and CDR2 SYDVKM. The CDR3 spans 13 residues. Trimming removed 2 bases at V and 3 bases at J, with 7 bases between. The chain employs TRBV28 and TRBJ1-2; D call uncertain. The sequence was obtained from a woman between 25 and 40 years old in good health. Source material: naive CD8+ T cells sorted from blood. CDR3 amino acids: CASSLTVDYGYTF. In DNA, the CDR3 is TGTGCCAGCAGTTTAACAGTCGACTATGGCTACACCTTC.